The source of this T cell receptor beta chain is a study of spatial heterogeneity in lung cancer. Study observations and caveats: Relative to follow-up, resection was when ubiquitous expanded tumor TCRs appeared more in blood.

Indicated time point: sample taken at primary tumor resection. The cohort: over 65 early-stage, untreated non-small cell lung cancer patients. Whole RNA obtained from tumor, nontumor lung or frozen PBMC underwent sequencing without sorting. The V end was cut by 2 bases, the J end by 4 bases, with 6 bases between. The germline gives CDR1 SGHAT, CDR2 FQNNGV. This CDR3 comprises 13 residues. Comment on this clonotype: Its target is not known.

Using its own MiXCR run on the 5' RACE reads, TCRdb lists one record per CDR3 protein. The sample shows 40,000 to 45,000 distinct CDR3 sequences, 12% to 15% of them seen only once. The sequences come from PBMCs, collected at surgery. This receptor was taken from a male donor with early-stage non-small cell lung cancer. The chain couples TRBV11-2 to TRBJ1-5, with D maybe TRBD1 (5 bases). CDR3: CASSLYRNQPQHF. CDR3 coding DNA: TGTGCCAGCAGCTTATACAGGAATCAGCCCCAGCATTTT.